The 32 T cell receptor beta chains below were found in one sample sequenced in a study of neoadjuvant nivolumab and ipilimumab in lung cancer. Sequencing used immunoSEQ multiplex PCR; TCRdb keeps in-frame clones, though not all of them. The data hold approximately 23,000 clones, with 82% observed a single time. The sample in question was peripheral blood, obtained before neoadjuvant nivolumab, alone or with ipilimumab. The receptors were gathered from an adult with non-small cell lung cancer.

V usage is TRBV28 and J usage is TRBJ2-5; TRBD1 is a possible D gene (6 bases). There are 14 residues in the CDR3. The ends were cut back, 2 bases at V and 6 bases at J, with 13 bases in the middle. CDR1 is MDHEN and CDR2 is SYDVKM in the germline V gene. As DNA, the CDR3 is TGTGCCAGCAGTTTACCTTGGGGGCAGCAGACCCAGTACTTC. Its translation: CASSLPWGQQTQYF. Using reference TRBV28 and TRBJ2-5 for the parts outside the CDR3, the full variable domain is DVKVTQSSRYLVKRTGEKVFLECVQDMDHENMFWYRQDPGLGLRLIYFSYDVKMKEKGDIPEGYSVSREKKERFSLILESASTNQTSMYLCASSLPWGQQTQYFGPGTRLLVL.

V is TRBV9 and J is TRBJ1-1, with D hard to call. This CDR3 comprises 15 residues. The V gene lost 0 bases and the J gene lost 3 bases, with 12 bases spanning the gap. The germline gives CDR1 SGDLS, CDR2 YYNGEE. The CDR3 DNA reads TGTGCCAGCAGCGTAGTTAGTTTGTTGGACACTGAAGCTTTCTTT. This codes for CASSVVSLLDTEAFF.

The chain combines TRBV11-2 with TRBJ2-1; 7 bases align to TRBD1. Trimming removed 6 bases from V and 10 bases from J; junction bases left unmatched: 6. This CDR3 contains 12 residues. Germline CDR1 SGHAT, CDR2 FQNNGV. In DNA, the CDR3 is TGTGCCAGCAGTAACAGGGGAAGCGAGCAGTTCTTC. Its protein is CASSNRGSEQFF.

This clone was counted a few times. The chain has TRBV5-1 and TRBJ1-4; the D is unclear. There are 16 residues in the CDR3. Trimming shortened V by 3 bases and J by 2 bases, and 14 bases separated the two germline ends. Per germline, CDR1 SGHRS and CDR2 YFSETQ. The CDR3 nucleotides are TGCGCCAGCAGCTGGGGTGAGGGAAGGACTAATGAAAAACTGTTTTTT. It yields the protein CASSWGEGRTNEKLFF.

The chain employs TRBV5-1 and TRBJ1-1; D is unresolved. There are 13 residues in the CDR3. V dropped 3 bases and J dropped 0 bases, with 6 bases sitting between them. The germline gives CDR1 SGHRS, CDR2 YFSETQ. CDR3 sequence reads: CASSSRLNTEAFF. For the CDR3, the DNA is TGCGCCAGCAGCTCTCGGTTGAACACTGAAGCTTTCTTT.

The chain links TRBV5-4 to TRBJ1-2, with D maybe TRBD1 (5 bases). Trimming shortened V by 3 bases and J by 8 bases, and 17 bases separated the two germline ends. The CDR3 runs to 14 residues. Germline V CDR1 and CDR2: SGHNT, YYREEE (reference sequence). CDR3 DNA: TGTGCCAGCAGCTACCGGGACCTATATGGCGGCTACACCTTC. It translates to CASSYRDLYGGYTF.

The V call is TRBV30, the J call TRBJ2-5, with 10 bases lining up with TRBD1. The J call is uncertain, as TRBJ2-7 better fits the DNA end. The CDR3 totals 13 residues. The germline V gene encodes CDR1 GTSNPN and CDR2 SVGIG (reference sequence). The CDR3 DNA reads TGTGCCTGGAGCAGGGACAGGGGCTACGAGCAGTACTTC. It is translated as CAWSRDRGYEQYF.

The chain combines TRBV2 with TRBJ2-5; D gene ambiguous. V lost 5 bases and J lost 0, with 10 bases in between. Germline CDR1 SNHLY, CDR2 FYNNEI. This CDR3 is built from 14 residues. CDR3 loop: CASSPWTYQETQYF. The CDR3 DNA reads TGTGCCAGCAGTCCCTGGACGTACCAAGAGACCCAGTACTTC.

The chain combines TRBV2 with TRBJ1-2; possibly TRBD1 for D (5 bases). This CDR3 region has 13 residues. The V end was cut by 1 base, the J end by 8 bases, with 11 bases between. From germline, CDR1 is SNHLY and CDR2 FYNNEI. CDR3 amino acids: CASSEEPGMGYTF. The CDR3 bases are TGTGCCAGCAGTGAAGAGCCAGGGATGGGCTACACCTTC.

The J gene is TRBJ2-3, the V gene TRBV18; no clear D gene. The CDR3 runs 12 residues. Trimming left V 3 bases short and J 5 bases short, with 6 bases between. Germline-derived CDR1 and CDR2 are KGHSH and LQKENI. The DNA of the CDR3 is TGTGCCAGCTCACCTACCAGAGATACGCAGTATTTT. Translation: CASSPTRDTQYF.

This chain connects TRBV12-5 to TRBJ2-7; TRBD1 or TRBD2 may be the D gene (5 bases each). Trimming took off 4 bases at V and 12 bases at J, with 13 bases between the two ends. Germline CDR1 is LGHNT and CDR2 is FRNRAP. This CDR3 has 11 amino acids. The CDR3 loop reads CASGSRQRRYF. The CDR3 DNA follows: TGTGCTAGTGGTTCGAGACAGCGGCGGTACTTC.

A note on this clone: One end of the junction fails to match germline, which may point to a read error. J is TRBJ2-7 and V is TRBV30, with D possibly being TRBD1 (6 bases). The CDR3 runs 12 residues. Germline CDR1 reads GTSNPN; CDR2 reads SVGIG (reference sequence). The chain's CDR3 is CAWSVGPWTADF. The CDR3, as DNA: TGTGCCTGGAGTGTCGGACCCTGGACAGCGGACTTC.

There are a few counts of this clone. The chain has TRBV11-3 and TRBJ2-7; possible D gene TRBD1, 6 bases. Germline V gene sequence: CDR1 SGHNT, CDR2 YENEEA. The V gene lost 0 bases and the J gene lost 3 bases, with 12 bases spanning the gap. This CDR3 spans 15 amino acids. In nucleotides, the CDR3 is TGTGCCAGCAGCTTAGATCAGGCAGGGGACTACGAGCAGTACTTC. This gives the protein CASSLDQAGDYEQYF. The full variable domain, its missing parts supplied by reference TRBV11-3 and TRBJ2-7, is EAGVVQSPRYKIIEKKQPVAFWCNPISGHNTLYWYLQNLGQGPELLIRYENEEAVDDSQLPKDRFSAERLKGVDSTLKIQPAELGDSAVYLCASSLDQAGDYEQYFGPGTRLTVT.

This clone was observed a handful of times. This chain links TRBV7-3 with TRBJ1-2; 8 bases line up with TRBD1. This CDR3 comprises 15 residues. Germline V gene lookup returns CDR1 SGHTA and CDR2 FQGTGA. The V and J ends lost 1 base and 3 bases, in that order; junction bases with no gene match: 4. The CDR3: CASSLRGGQDYGYTF. The CDR3 DNA reads as TGTGCCAGCAGCTTAAGAGGGGGACAGGACTATGGCTACACCTTC.

The J gene is TRBJ1-5, the V gene TRBV2; D call uncertain. V was clipped by 2 bases and J by 5 bases, with 13 bases between them. This CDR3 has 15 residues. Germline V gives CDR1 SNHLY, CDR2 FYNNEI. The CDR3: CASSERVPAYQPQHF. CDR3 DNA sequence: TGTGCCAGCAGTGAACGAGTTCCGGCCTATCAGCCCCAGCATTTT.

The chain uses TRBV11-2 and TRBJ2-7; no clear D gene. Germline-derived CDR1 and CDR2 are SGHAT and FQNNGV. The CDR3 has 12 residues. V dropped 1 base and J dropped 6 bases, with 7 bases sitting between them. The CDR3 loop reads CASSLALAEQYF. CDR3 in DNA: TGTGCCAGCAGCTTAGCCCTGGCCGAGCAGTACTTC.

The chain has TRBV30 and TRBJ2-3; 7 positions agree with TRBD2. The CDR3 sequence is 15 residues long. Germline values: CDR1 GTSNPN, CDR2 SVGIG (reference sequence). With V trimmed by 0 bases and J by 2 bases, 5 bases remained unmatched. The chain's CDR3 is CAWSVRRESTDTQYF. The CDR3 DNA reads TGTGCCTGGAGTGTCAGGCGGGAGTCCACAGATACGCAGTATTTT.

This sequence joins TRBV7-2 and TRBJ1-1, with D uncertain. The V end lost 1 base, the J end lost 0 bases, and 9 bases lay between the germline ends. Germline loops: CDR1 SGHTA, CDR2 FQGNSA. The CDR3 is made up of 15 amino acids. The CDR3 DNA sequence: TGTGCCAGCAGCTTAGGGGCTCAGGTGAACACTGAAGCTTTCTTT. It translates to CASSLGAQVNTEAFF.

The rearrangement uses TRBV7-2 and TRBJ1-2; possible D gene TRBD1, 5 bases. Trimming stripped 1 base from V and 4 bases from J, with 13 bases between. Germline-derived CDR1 and CDR2 are SGHTA and FQGNSA. CDR3 length: 15 residues. The CDR3: CASSLVHLGVYGYTF. The CDR3 DNA is TGTGCCAGCAGCTTAGTGCACCTGGGGGTCTATGGCTACACCTTC. Combining the CDR3 with reference TRBV7-2 and TRBJ1-2 gives the whole variable domain GAGVSQSPSNKVTEKGKDVELRCDPISGHTALYWYRQSLGQGLEFLIYFQGNSAPDKSGLPSDRFSAERTGGSVSTLTIQRTQQEDSAVYLCASSLVHLGVYGYTFGSGTRLTVV.

This clone occurred once. This rearrangement joins TRBV11-2 to TRBJ2-3; D is ambiguous. Germline V gene sequence: CDR1 SGHAT, CDR2 FQNNGV. V was pared by 5 bases and J by 0 bases, with 9 bases between. The CDR3 loop spans 14 amino acids. CDR3 residues: CASSPPTSTDTQYF. The DNA of the CDR3 is TGTGCCAGCAGCCCACCAACTAGCACAGATACGCAGTATTTT. Complete variable domain (other parts from reference TRBV11-2 and TRBJ2-3): EAGVAQSPRYKIIEKRQSVAFWCNPISGHATLYWYQQILGQGPKLLIQFQNNGVVDDSQLPKDRFSAERLKGVDSTLKIQPAKLEDSAVYLCASSPPTSTDTQYFGPGTRLTVL.

The gene calls are TRBV5-1 and TRBJ2-5; 12 positions agree with TRBD1. The V and J ends lost 4 bases and 4 bases, in that order; junction bases with no gene match: 14. Per the germline V gene, CDR1 is SGHRS and CDR2 is YFSETQ. The CDR3 consists of 18 residues. The CDR3 nucleotides read TGCGCCAGCAGCCTCGGGACAGGGGGCGGAGTTGTGACAGAGACCCAGTACTTC. Translated: CASSLGTGGGVVTETQYF.

V usage is TRBV7-2 and J usage is TRBJ1-3; D is unclear. Trimming shortened V by 2 bases and J by 0 bases, and 5 bases separated the two germline ends. The CDR3 covers 14 residues. Germline V gives CDR1 SGHTA, CDR2 FQGNSA. This CDR3 reads CASSLLGSGNTIYF. The CDR3 DNA is TGTGCCAGCAGCTTACTGGGCTCTGGAAACACCATATATTTT.

The chain employs TRBV5-1 and TRBJ2-1; D gene unclear. The V gene's germline CDR1 is SGHRS and CDR2 YFSETQ. CDR3 length: 16 amino acids. Trimming removed 0 bases at V and 0 bases at J, with 10 bases between. The CDR3: CASSLGPRSSYNEQFF. Written as DNA, the CDR3 is TGCGCCAGCAGCTTGGGTCCGCGGAGCTCCTACAATGAGCAGTTCTTC.

V and J are TRBV7-2 and TRBJ2-3; D gene unclear. Trimming left V 1 base short and J 2 bases short, with 10 bases between. The germline CDR1 and CDR2 sequences are SGHTA and FQGNSA. The CDR3 loop spans 15 amino acids. The CDR3 reads CASSLVRAYTDTQYF. CDR3 coding DNA: TGTGCCAGCAGCTTAGTACGAGCGTACACAGATACGCAGTATTTT.

DNA for the CDR3: TGTGCCAGCAGTTTTTCCCAGGACAGCACTGAAGCTTTCTTT. It encodes CASSFSQDSTEAFF. V and J are TRBV27 and TRBJ1-1; tentatively, D is TRBD1 (6 bases). Germline lookup yields CDR1 MNHEY and CDR2 SMNVEV (reference sequence). Trimming took 3 bases from V and 4 from J, leaving 12 bases between them. CDR3 length: 14 amino acids.

The chain employs TRBV5-4 and TRBJ2-1, with TRBD2 identical over 7 bases. This CDR3 region has 16 residues. The germline CDR1 and CDR2 sequences are SGHNT and YYREEE (reference sequence). The V and J ends lost 0 bases and 6 bases, in that order; junction bases with no gene match: 9. Here the CDR3 reads CASSLGGGEKGNEQFF. The CDR3 DNA follows: TGTGCCAGCAGCTTGGGGGGAGGGGAAAAAGGCAATGAGCAGTTCTTC.

The chain recombines TRBV7-2 with TRBJ2-1; 7 nucleotides match TRBD1. The CDR3 covers 13 residues. With V trimmed by 5 bases and J by 9 bases, 7 bases remained unmatched. Germline values: CDR1 SGHTA, CDR2 FQGNSA. CDR3: CASSTNRGGEQFF. The DNA for the CDR3 is TGTGCCAGCAGCACAAACAGGGGTGGTGAGCAGTTCTTC.

CDR3 nucleotides: TGCGCCAGCCAGAGGGCAGGGGCTTCCTACGAGCAGTACTTC. Amino acid sequence: CASQRAGASYEQYF. The rearrangement links TRBV5-1 to TRBJ2-7; D might be TRBD1 (6 bases). V was shortened by 7 bases and J by 1 base, with 15 bases between the two germline ends. This CDR3 is built from 14 residues. In germline, CDR1 is SGHRS, CDR2 YFSETQ.

The genes are TRBV7-2 and TRBJ2-1; D tentatively fits TRBD1 or TRBD2 (5 bases each). Trimming removed 7 bases from V and 3 bases from J, with 13 bases in between. The CDR3 loop spans 14 amino acids. Germline V gene lookup returns CDR1 SGHTA and CDR2 FQGNSA. The CDR3, as DNA: TGTGCCAGCACCCGGGGCTTCAACTACAATGAGCAGTTCTTC. It translates to CASTRGFNYNEQFF.

There are a few counts of this clone. In nucleotides, the CDR3 is TGTGCCAGCAGTGAAGGAGGGGTCTATGGCTACACCTTC. Translating it yields CASSEGGVYGYTF. The rearrangement joins TRBV2 to TRBJ1-2, with D tentatively TRBD1 (5 bases). Germline CDR1 reads SNHLY; CDR2 reads FYNNEI. V lost 1 base to trimming and J lost 4 bases, with 7 bases between them. CDR3 size: 13 residues. Full variable domain (missing parts from reference TRBV2 and TRBJ1-2): EPEVTQTPSHQVTQMGQEVILRCVPISNHLYFYWYRQILGQKVEFLVSFYNNEISEKSEIFDDQFSVERPDGSNFTLKIRSTKLEDSAMYFCASSEGGVYGYTFGSGTRLTVV.

The V and J genes are TRBV5-4 and TRBJ2-3; 8 positions agree with TRBD1. The V segment lost 4 bases and the J segment 6 bases; nucleotides outside the gene matches: 10. This CDR3 comprises 15 residues. CDR1 SGHNT and CDR2 YYREEE come from the germline V gene (reference sequence). The CDR3 sequence is CASSGGGRGRDTQYF. The CDR3 DNA follows: TGTGCCAGCAGCGGGGGTGGCAGGGGGCGGGATACGCAGTATTTT.

The V and J genes are TRBV11-3 and TRBJ1-2; no reliable D call. The ends were cut back, 4 bases at V and 3 bases at J, with 12 bases in the middle. Germline V gene lookup returns CDR1 SGHNT and CDR2 YENEEA. The CDR3 length is 14 residues. The CDR3: CASSYLTEDYGYTF. DNA for the CDR3: TGTGCCAGCAGCTATTTAACCGAGGACTATGGCTACACCTTC.